This T cell receptor (beta chain) came from a study of blood T cell repertoires in COVID-19. Per the germline V gene, CDR1 is SGHNT and CDR2 is YYREEE (reference sequence). The junction had 3 bases not matched to a gene; V was cut back by 3 bases and J by 6 bases. The CDR3 is made up of 14 amino acids. The table came from immunoSEQ multiplex PCR; TCRdb's copy has only in-frame clones and leaves some out. The table includes about 54,000 clones, 90% detected once. The chain has TRBV5-4 and TRBJ2-7, with 13 bases identical to TRBD2. The source of this sequence is a woman aged 40 to 55 with active COVID-19. The specimen sequenced was peripheral blood. In DNA, the CDR3 is TGTGCCAGCAGCTCAGGACTAGCGGGGGTCGAGCAGTACTTC. It is translated as CASSSGLAGVEQYF.